Below, one T cell receptor beta chain is given with its context. This specimen belongs to a study of Ad26.COV2.S vaccination and SARS-CoV-2 variants. Study background: The donor belonged to the COV1001 Ad26.COV2.S trial arm. In the study, Ad26.COV2.S was injected intramuscularly once, or twice 56 days apart.

Repertoires were generated with immunoSEQ multiplex PCR, while TCRdb's copy carries only in-frame clones and drops some. The sample comprises under 600,000 clones, about 89% of which are singletons, and about 1.7% rests with the top ten. The treatment denotes: 15 to 20 received Ad26.COV2.S at low or high dose, single or two shots; 5 received placebo; per-sample allocation not given. Sampling was performed 63 days after the first vaccine or placebo injection. Donation came from an adult in Boston who was aged 18-55 years. An Ad26 vector that expressed Wuhan-strain SARS-CoV-2 spike constituted the vaccine. The CDR3 spans 14 residues. V dropped 5 bases and J dropped 5; count of bases not matched to a gene: 7. CDR1 and CDR2 from the germline V gene are SGHAT and FQNNGV.

The clonotype was recovered from a person aged 18-60 years who received the Ad26.COV2.S COVID-19 vaccine or a placebo. The V and J genes are TRBV11-2 and TRBJ1-2; the match to TRBD1 covers 8 bases. The sample here was peripheral blood, taken in a trial of Ad26.COV2.S vaccine versus placebo. For the CDR3, the DNA is TGTGCCAGCAGCCAGGGGGCAGGTCTATATGGCTACACCTTC. Its protein product is CASSQGAGLYGYTF.